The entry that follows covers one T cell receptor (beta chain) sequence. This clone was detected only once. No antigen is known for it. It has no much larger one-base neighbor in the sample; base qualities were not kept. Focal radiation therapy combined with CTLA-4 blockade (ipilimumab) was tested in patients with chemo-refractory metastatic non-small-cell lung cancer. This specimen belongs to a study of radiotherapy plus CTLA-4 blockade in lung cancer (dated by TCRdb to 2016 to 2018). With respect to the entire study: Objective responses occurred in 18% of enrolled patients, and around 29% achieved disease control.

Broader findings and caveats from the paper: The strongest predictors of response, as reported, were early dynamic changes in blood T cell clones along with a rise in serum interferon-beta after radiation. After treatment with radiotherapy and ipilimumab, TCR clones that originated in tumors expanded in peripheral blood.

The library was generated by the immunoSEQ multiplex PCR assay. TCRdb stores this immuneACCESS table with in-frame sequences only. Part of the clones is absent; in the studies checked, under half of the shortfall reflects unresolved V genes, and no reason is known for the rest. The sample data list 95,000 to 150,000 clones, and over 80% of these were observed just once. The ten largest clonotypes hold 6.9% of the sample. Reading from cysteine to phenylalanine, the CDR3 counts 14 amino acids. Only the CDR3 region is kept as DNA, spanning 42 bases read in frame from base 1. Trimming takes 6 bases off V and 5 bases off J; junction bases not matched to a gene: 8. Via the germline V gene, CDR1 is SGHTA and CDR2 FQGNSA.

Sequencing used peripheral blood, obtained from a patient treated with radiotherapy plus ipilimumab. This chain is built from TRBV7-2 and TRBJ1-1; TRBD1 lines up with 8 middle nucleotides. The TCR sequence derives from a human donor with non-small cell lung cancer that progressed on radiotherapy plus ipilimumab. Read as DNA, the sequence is TGTGCCAGCAGACTGACAGGGGTGACGACTGAAGCTTTCTTT. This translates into CASRLTGVTTEAFF.